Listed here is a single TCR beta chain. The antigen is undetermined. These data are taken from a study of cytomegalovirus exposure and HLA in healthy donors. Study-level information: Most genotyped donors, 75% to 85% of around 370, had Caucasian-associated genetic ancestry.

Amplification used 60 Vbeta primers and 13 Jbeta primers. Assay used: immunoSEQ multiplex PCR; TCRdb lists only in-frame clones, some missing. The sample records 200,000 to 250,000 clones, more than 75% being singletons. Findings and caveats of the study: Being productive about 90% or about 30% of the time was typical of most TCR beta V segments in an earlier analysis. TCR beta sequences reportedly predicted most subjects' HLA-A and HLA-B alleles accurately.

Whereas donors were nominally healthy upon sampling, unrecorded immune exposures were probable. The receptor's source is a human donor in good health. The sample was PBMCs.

This CDR3 is CASSLTQQGGDQPQHF. CDR3 in DNA: TGTGCCAGCAGCTTAACCCAGCAGGGCGGGGATCAGCCCCAGCATTTT. The chain carries TRBV7-6 and TRBJ1-5, with TRBD1 as a possible D gene (5 bases). V was clipped by 2 bases and J by 5 bases, with 16 bases between them. Germline-derived CDR1 and CDR2 are SGHVS and FNYEAQ. The CDR3 has 16 amino acids.